This TCR beta chain was documented in a study of T-cell reconstitution after alpha-beta-depleted transplantation in children. Germline V gene data show CDR1 as SGHRS and CDR2 as YFSETQ. The CDR3 contains 14 residues. This clonotype was detected many times. Germline and junction disagree at one end, which may indicate a read error. As it was prepared, the TCRbeta library received unique molecular identifiers. TCRdb fed the PCR reads into MiXCR, producing one record per CDR3 protein. The sample contains 420,000 or so distinct CDR3 sequences, 11% of which appear only once. V gene TRBV5-1 combines with J gene TRBJ2-5; tentative D call: TRBD1 (6 bases). The sample was PBMCs from the stem cell graft donor, taken from the stem cell graft. This TCR derives from a human donor who donated a stem cell graft to a child with acute myeloid leukemia. DNA for the CDR3: TGCGCCAGCAGCTTGATACAGGGAAAACAGACCAAGTACTTC. This translates into CASSLIQGKQTKYF.